This T cell receptor beta chain is from a study of CD8+ T cells in alopecia areata. Turning to the study itself: Oral tofacitinib, 5 to 10 mg twice daily, was given in an open-label trial.

Points on this clone: Its specificity is not known.

Germline V lookup: CDR1 SGDLS, CDR2 YYNGEE. V dropped 2 bases and J dropped 7; count of bases not matched to a gene: 8. The CDR3 is 15 residues long. General study findings and limits: Besides other cells, scalp samples also yield sequences of resident alphabeta T cells from normal skin.

The sequencing template was cDNA reverse transcribed from extracted RNA. Repertoires were generated with immunoSEQ multiplex PCR, while TCRdb's copy carries only in-frame clones and drops some. The sample carries around 250,000 clones, about 68% recorded once. PBMCs served as the source from which CD4+ and CD8+ T cells were sorted. The sequencing used CD4+ T cells sorted from blood, collected at week 0. V is TRBV9 and J is TRBJ2-1; 8 bases fit TRBD2. The origin of this receptor is a human donor with alopecia areata. CDR3 sequence: CASSVSSGLGNEQFF. In DNA form, the CDR3 reads TGTGCCAGCAGCGTGAGTTCGGGACTAGGAAATGAGCAGTTCTTC.